The rows below give T cell receptor beta chains drawn from one sample of a study of blood T cell repertoires in COVID-19. Assay: immunoSEQ multiplex PCR; the TCRdb copy retains only in-frame clones and omits some. The data contain roughly 520,000 clones, approximately 87% of them singletons. Sequenced sample: PBMCs or T cells enriched from blood (not recorded which). The receptors were gathered from a woman aged 40 to 49 who had recovered from COVID-19. The CDR3 runs from the conserved cysteine through the conserved F or W. The D gene is left open where the match is weak. Clone size is not always given. Where it is, it says once, few, many or a class for expanded clones.

11	TRBJ2-5	-	once	TRBV2	TGTGCCAGCACCTGGAGAGAGACCCAGTACTTC	CASTWRETQYF
19	TRBJ2-6	TRBD1	-	TRBV27	TGTGCCAGCAGTTTACGACGGGACAGGGATTACTCTGGGGCCAACGTCCTGACTTTC	CASSLRRDRDYSGANVLTF
16	TRBJ2-7	TRBD2	-	TRBV7-2	TGTGCCAGCAGCCTGGGGGGAGGCGGGAGGGCGAACGAGCAGTACTTC	CASSLGGGGRANEQYF
16	TRBJ1-2	TRBD1	-	TRBV19	TGTGCCAGTAGTATATTCCCAGGACAGGAGACTTATGGCTACACCTTC	CASSIFPGQETYGYTF
13	TRBJ1-1	-	-	TRBV7-9	TGTGCCAGCAGCTTATTGGACTACACTGAAGCTTTCTTT	CASSLLDYTEAFF
14	TRBJ1-3	-	-	TRBV5-1	TGCGCCAGCAGCTTGAGGGGGACTGGAAACACCATATATTTT	CASSLRGTGNTIYF
18	TRBJ2-7	TRBD1	once	TRBV15	TGTGCCACCAGCAGAGCATTAGTCCGGGACAGGGGTGGCTACGAGCAGTACTTC	CATSRALVRDRGGYEQYF
15	TRBJ2-7	TRBD2	-	TRBV9	TGTGCCAGCAGCGTAGACGGAAGCGGGAGGGACGAGCAGTACTTC	CASSVDGSGRDEQYF
16	TRBJ2-3	TRBD2	-	TRBV4-3	TGCGCCAGCAGCCTGGGGACTAGCGGGAGCACAGATACGCAGTATTTT	CASSLGTSGSTDTQYF
15	TRBJ1-4	-	-	TRBV5-1	TGCGCCAGCAGCTTGGACGGGGGGGTTAATGAAAAACTGTTTTTT	CASSLDGGVNEKLFF
13	TRBJ2-7	-	-	TRBV30	TGTGCCTGTATATCTGACACGAACTACGAGCAGTACTTC	CACISDTNYEQYF
16	TRBJ2-1	TRBD2	-	TRBV7-2	TGTGCCAGCAGCTCCCAGACTAGCTTGGCCTACAATGAGCAGTTCTTC	CASSSQTSLAYNEQFF
14	TRBJ2-2	-	-	TRBV5-1	TGCGCCAGCACCCTGGGGAGGAACACCGGGGAGCTGTTTTTT	CASTLGRNTGELFF
17	TRBJ2-1	TRBD2	once	TRBV12-5	TGTGCTAGTGGCCTCCATACACTAGCGGGAGTTCGGGATGAGCAGTTCTTC	CASGLHTLAGVRDEQFF
17	TRBJ1-4	TRBD1	many	TRBV6-6	TGTGCCAGCAGTCATCAGACAGGGGGTAGCTTTAATGAAAAACTGTTTTTT	CASSHQTGGSFNEKLFF
14	TRBJ2-5	TRBD1	few	TRBV19	TGTGCCAGTAGTGTGGGACAGGGACAAGAGACCCAGTACTTC	CASSVGQGQETQYF
17	TRBJ1-4	TRBD1	-	TRBV19	TGTGCCAGTTCGGAGACAGGGAGAGGGGCAACTAATGAAAAACTGTTTTTT	CASSETGRGATNEKLFF
13	TRBJ1-1	-	-	TRBV10-3	TGTGCCATCAGTGTGACGGGAGGGTCTGAAGCTTTCTTT	CAISVTGGSEAFF
16	TRBJ1-2	TRBD1	-	TRBV11-2	TGTGCCAGCAGCTTAACCGGGACAGGGGGAAGGTTTGGCTACACCTTC	CASSLTGTGGRFGYTF
14	TRBJ1-5	-	-	TRBV5-1	TGCGCCAGCAGCTTGGAGGCGGATAATCAGCCCCAGCATTTT	CASSLEADNQPQHF
14	TRBJ1-1	TRBD1	-	TRBV5-1	TGCGCCAGCAGCTTGGAACAGGGGGACACTGAAGCTTTCTTT	CASSLEQGDTEAFF
16	TRBJ2-1	TRBD1	-	TRBV15	TGTGCCACCAGCAGATCAGACAGGGGTTCCTACAATGAGCAGTTCTTC	CATSRSDRGSYNEQFF
15	TRBJ2-1	TRBD2	-	TRBV5-6	TGTGCCAGCACTTTAGCGGGAGGCACCTACAATGAGCAGTTCTTC	CASTLAGGTYNEQFF
13	TRBJ1-5	-	-	TRBV27	TGTGCCAGCAGTATGCTCGTGAGGCAGCCCCAGCATTTT	CASSMLVRQPQHF
14	TRBJ2-3	-	-	TRBV30	TGTGCCTGGAGCTCGGGGATTCGGGCAGATACGCAGTATTTT	CAWSSGIRADTQYF
16	TRBJ2-1	-	-	TRBV5-6	TGTGCCAGCAGGTCACAGGGACAAACCCTTTACAATGAGCAGTTCTTC	CASRSQGQTLYNEQFF
13	TRBJ1-2	-	once	TRBV7-9	TGTGCCAGCAGCGGGGGGACCCTCTATGGCTACACCTTC	CASSGGTLYGYTF
17	TRBJ2-6	TRBD1	-	TRBV5-5	TGTGCCAGCAGCAGGGGGCTAGTAACCTCTGGGGCCAACGTCCTGACTTTC	CASSRGLVTSGANVLTF